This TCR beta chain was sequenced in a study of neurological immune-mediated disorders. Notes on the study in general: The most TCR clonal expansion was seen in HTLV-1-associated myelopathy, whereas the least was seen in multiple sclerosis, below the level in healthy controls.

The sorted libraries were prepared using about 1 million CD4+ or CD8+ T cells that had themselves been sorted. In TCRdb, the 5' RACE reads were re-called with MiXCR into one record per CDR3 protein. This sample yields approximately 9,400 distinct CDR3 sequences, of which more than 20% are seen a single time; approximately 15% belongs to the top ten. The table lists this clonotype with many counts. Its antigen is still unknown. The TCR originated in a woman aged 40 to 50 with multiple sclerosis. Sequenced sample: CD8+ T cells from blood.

The CDR3 here is CASSETGGHQPQHF. Here the CDR3 DNA reads TGTGCCAGCAGTGAGACAGGGGGCCATCAGCCCCAGCATTTT. The V gene is TRBV6-5, the J gene TRBJ1-5; 10 nucleotides match TRBD1. Germline V lookup: CDR1 MNHEY, CDR2 SVGAGI. The CDR3 runs 14 residues. V shed 5 bases and J 5 bases; nucleotides not matched to a gene: 3.